This paragraph reports one TCR beta chain. The data were taken from a study of T cell responses to AZD1222 COVID-19 vaccine. Germline V lookup: CDR1 GTSNPN, CDR2 SVGIG (reference sequence). The CDR3 length is 14 residues. The V and J ends lost 0 bases and 4 bases, in that order; junction bases with no gene match: 3. Profiled with immunoSEQ multiplex PCR; TCRdb holds only in-frame clones, not every one. This table has 95,000 to 150,000 clones, around 89% appearing once. The gene calls are TRBV30 and TRBJ1-2; TRBD1 aligns across 9 bases. This clonotype was sampled from an adult in good health. The specimen comprised peripheral blood, sampled on day 0 of MenACWY control vaccination. The CDR3 DNA follows: TGTGCCTGGAGTGTAACAGGGGGCGTCTATGGCTACACCTTC. Amino acids: CAWSVTGGVYGYTF. Together with reference TRBV30 and TRBJ1-2, the CDR3 gives the full variable domain: SQTIHQWPATLVQPVGSPLSLECTVEGTSNPNLYWYRQAAGRGLQLLFYSVGIGQISSEVPQNLSASRPQDRQFILSSKKLLLSDSGFYLCAWSVTGGVYGYTFGSGTRLTVV.